Sequencing of this T cell receptor beta chain was carried out in a study of T cell responses to AZD1222 COVID-19 vaccine. Data came from immunoSEQ multiplex PCR; TCRdb stores just in-frame clones and leaves some out. The data contain some 130,000 clones, roughly 91% of them singletons. Findings and limits, study-wide: Vaccination with two AZD1222 doses was followed by a rise in Spike-specific TCR breadth and depth. Only a handful of AZD1222 recipients tested seropositive at baseline. Donor demographics were predominantly white British with a female majority; clonal diversity may be underestimated.

For this clone: The antigen remains unidentified.

The V gene's germline CDR1 is SGHVS and CDR2 FNYEAQ. V shed 1 base and J shed 2 bases, with 11 bases lying between them. This CDR3 has 15 residues. The chain has TRBV7-6 and TRBJ1-2; a weak D match, TRBD1 (5 bases). The clonotype originates from an adult who received the AZD1222 COVID-19 vaccine. Sequences were derived from peripheral blood, sampled 28 days after the second AZD1222 dose. In nucleotides, the CDR3 is TGTGCCAGCAGCTTAGATCCGGGGGTCAACTATGGCTACACCTTC. Amino acid sequence: CASSLDPGVNYGYTF.